These 2 T cell receptor beta chains originate from one sample sequenced in a study of blood T cell repertoires in COVID-19. Produced via immunoSEQ multiplex PCR; TCRdb's table is partial and in-frame only. Of 250,000 to 350,000 clones in the sample, 90% were seen once. What was sequenced was PBMCs or T cells enriched from blood (not recorded which). Receptors originate from a woman aged 18-30 years with acute COVID-19.

The genes are TRBV19 and TRBJ2-1; a weak D match, TRBD2 (5 bases). Germline V lookup: CDR1 LNHDA, CDR2 SQIVND (reference sequence). V lost 5 bases to trimming and J lost 2 bases, with 7 bases between them. The CDR3 runs to 13 residues. The DNA for the CDR3 is TGTGCCAGTAGTGGGCGGGCCTACAATGAGCAGTTCTTC. Its protein is CASSGRAYNEQFF.

Concerning this clone: Other DNA sequences within the sample encode an identical CDR3. This CDR3 is CASSEGLAGARNEQFF. Here the CDR3 DNA reads TGTGCCAGCAGCGAGGGACTAGCGGGAGCGAGGAATGAGCAGTTCTTC. The chain is built from TRBV11-3 and TRBJ2-1; 14 nucleotides match TRBD2. J was trimmed by 7 bases and V by 5 bases; bases with no gene match: 7. The CDR3 sequence is 16 residues long. From germline, CDR1 is SGHNT and CDR2 YENEEA.